At least ten counts were recorded for the clone carrying this T cell receptor beta chain. Its specificity is not known. This record belongs to a study of neurological immune-mediated disorders. The cDNA was produced through 5'RACE with 10-nucleotide random UMIs. TCRdb analysed the 5' RACE reads with MiXCR anew, one entry per CDR3 protein. Counted here are tens of thousands of distinct CDR3 sequences, about 23% occurring once; the ten biggest clones make up over 20%. The study used blood bank volunteers in Maryland, USA, as healthy controls. Where libraries were unsorted, they were derived from 2 million PBMCs stored at -80 degrees C. The germline V gene has CDR1 DFQATT and CDR2 SNEGSKA (reference sequence). The length of the CDR3 is 11 residues. Trimming cost V 6 bases and J 12 bases; bases outside gene matches: 7. Study-level findings and limits: Across subjects, no CDR3 amino acid sequence appeared in expanded clones of more than one subject, a finding that suggested private repertoires in all groups.

Sequenced material: PBMCs. The chain recombines TRBV20-1 with TRBJ2-1, with 8 bases that match TRBD1. The sequence was obtained from a woman aged 65 to 85 in good health. CDR3 in amino acids: CSAWDRPRQFF. The CDR3 DNA is TGCAGTGCCTGGGACAGGCCTAGGCAGTTCTTC.